Detailed here is one T cell receptor (beta chain). Its antigen remains unknown. This entry comes from a study of cytomegalovirus exposure and HLA in healthy donors. PCR primers comprised 60 Vbeta and 13 Jbeta primers. Sequencing was performed with immunoSEQ multiplex PCR; in TCRdb, only in-frame clones are kept and a portion is missing. This sample has approximately 110,000 clones, with just under 75% found just once. Looked up from germline, CDR1 is SGHDT and CDR2 is YYEEEE. V lost 4 bases and J lost 6, with 14 bases in between. The CDR3 is 14 residues long. Study results and limitations: In a later analysis, across HLA loci, associated TCR counts were highest for DRB1, lowest for HLA-C.

This TCR came from a man in his sixties in good health and CMV-seropositive. Source material: PBMCs. The rearrangement uses TRBV5-6 and TRBJ1-5; D is perhaps TRBD1 (5 bases). The CDR3 spells CASSIGRGGQPQHF. For the CDR3, the DNA is TGTGCCAGCAGCATAGGGCGGGGGGGTCAGCCCCAGCATTTT. Based on the CDR3 plus reference TRBV5-6 and TRBJ1-5, the full variable domain is DAGVTQSPTHLIKTRGQQVTLRCSPKSGHDTVSWYQQALGQGPQFIFQYYEEEERQRGNFPDRFSGHQFPNYSSELNVNALLLGDSALYLCASSIGRGGQPQHFGDGTRLSIL.